The clone carrying this T cell receptor (beta chain) was counted a single time. The data belong to a study of glioma-infiltrating T cells after dendritic cell vaccination. Input was 1.5 to 2.5 ug genomic DNA, or all available if less. The assay was immunoSEQ multiplex PCR, and TCRdb's table has in-frame clones only and misses some. The sample includes roughly 100,000 clones, 80% to 90% of them seen just once. The CDR3 spans 16 residues. Germline V lookup: CDR1 ENHRY, CDR2 SYGVKD. Trimming left V 0 bases short and J 2 bases short, with 11 bases between. This sequence originates from a human donor with glioblastoma. The source material was blood, sampled before dendritic cell vaccination. This chain uses TRBV10-3 with TRBJ1-3; tentatively, D is TRBD1 (6 bases). The CDR3 region has the DNA TGTGCCATCAGTGAGTCAAAGGGGGATACTGGAAACACCATATATTTT. It specifies CAISESKGDTGNTIYF.